This record covers a single T cell receptor beta chain. Its antigen is not identified. The CDR3 runs to 16 residues. V lost 5 bases, J lost 0 bases, and 7 bases stayed unmatched. Per germline, CDR1 SGHTA and CDR2 FQGNSA. This entry belongs to a study of beta chain features in type 1 diabetes. Study at large: Cell yields, gender and age were comparable in patients and healthy donors. Study-wide points: A pattern of fewer insertions and more deletions at VDJ junctions was seen in type 1 diabetes patients.

TCRB transcripts that were expressed got sequenced, as all of the isolated RNA had been reverse transcribed. Naive, central memory and regulatory T cell samples came to a mean of roughly 4 million reads. Here immunoSEQ multiplex PCR was the method, and the copy in TCRdb shows in-frame clones only, minus some. The top ten clones hold about 0.026% of a sample with some 270,000 clones, 11% to 15% of them seen once. This receptor was obtained from a woman aged 40 to 50 in good health. Source material: naive CD4+ T cells from blood. The V call is TRBV7-2, the J call TRBJ2-1; TRBD1 matches at 7 bases. The DNA of the CDR3 is TGTGCCAGCAGCACCAGGGGGAAGGGCTCCTACAATGAGCAGTTCTTC. Translation: CASSTRGKGSYNEQFF.